Sequencing of this T cell receptor (beta chain) was carried out in a study of blood T cell repertoires in COVID-19. The table came from immunoSEQ multiplex PCR; TCRdb's copy has only in-frame clones and leaves some out. The profile shows about 350,000 clones, around nine tenths of them singletons. Trimming removed 6 bases at V and 0 bases at J, with 18 bases between. CDR3 length: 17 residues. Per the germline V gene, CDR1 is SNHLY and CDR2 is FYNNEI. The source of this sequence is a woman aged 25 to 39 who had been exposed to COVID-19. The rearrangement links TRBV2 to TRBJ1-3; TRBD1 is a possible D gene (5 bases). Sequenced material: PBMCs or T cells enriched from blood (not recorded which). The CDR3: CASSARGAGSSGNTIYF. CDR3 in DNA: TGTGCCAGCAGCGCTAGGGGAGCGGGGAGCTCTGGAAACACCATATATTTT.